This T cell receptor (beta chain) was identified during a study of Graves' ophthalmopathy and Graves' hyperthyroidism. This clonotype has just a few counts. RNA transcripts were the template, and TCR beta CDR3 regions were amplified from them. HTBI-primed first-round RT-PCR preceded second-round multiplex PCR. TCRdb redid the calling of the multiplex PCR reads with MiXCR, one entry per CDR3 protein. Of under 800,000 distinct CDR3 sequences in the sample, 22% are singletons; the top ten hold around 6.9%. Clinicians made diagnoses from clinical symptoms, serum thyroxine, TRAb, thyroid ultrasound and orbital computed tomography. The germline gives CDR1 DFQATT, CDR2 SNEGSKA (reference sequence). With V trimmed by 1 base and J by 2 bases, 8 bases remained unmatched. The CDR3 is made up of 17 amino acids.

The sequence was obtained from a woman under 30 with stable Graves' hyperthyroidism. Some clones in this sample may be carry-over from other donors' samples. Sequencing input: peripheral blood. This chain uses TRBV20-1 with TRBJ2-7, with TRBD2 identical over 13 bases. The CDR3 DNA reads TGCAGTGCTAGAGGTACTAGCGGGGGGGGCACCCCCTACGAGCAGTACTTC. As protein: CSARGTSGGGTPYEQYF.